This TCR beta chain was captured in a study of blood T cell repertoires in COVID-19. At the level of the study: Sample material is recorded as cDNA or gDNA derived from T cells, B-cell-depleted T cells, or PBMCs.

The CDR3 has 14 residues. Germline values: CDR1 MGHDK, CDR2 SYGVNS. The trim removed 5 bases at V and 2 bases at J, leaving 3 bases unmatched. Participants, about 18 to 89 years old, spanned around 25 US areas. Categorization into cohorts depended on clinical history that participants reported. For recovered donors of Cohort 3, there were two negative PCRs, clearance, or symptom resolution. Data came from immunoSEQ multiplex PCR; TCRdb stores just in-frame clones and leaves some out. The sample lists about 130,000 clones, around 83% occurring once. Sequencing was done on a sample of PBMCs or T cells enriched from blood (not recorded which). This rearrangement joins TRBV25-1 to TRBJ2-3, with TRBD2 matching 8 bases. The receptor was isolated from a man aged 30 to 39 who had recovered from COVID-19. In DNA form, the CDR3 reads TGTGCCAGCAGTCTAGCGGGTGACACAGATACGCAGTATTTT. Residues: CASSLAGDTDTQYF.